This TCR beta chain was captured by sequencing in a study of blood T cell repertoires in COVID-19. Germline lookup yields CDR1 SGHDN and CDR2 FVKESK. The CDR3 runs 14 residues. The V gene end was trimmed by 5 bases and the J gene end by 5 bases; junction bases not matched to a gene: 5. The protocol was immunoSEQ multiplex PCR, while the TCRdb copy is restricted to in-frame clones and leaves out a portion. The sample lists approximately 150,000 clones, 65% to 85% occurring once. This chain joins TRBV14 and TRBJ2-3; 9 bases match TRBD1. Sequencing was performed on peripheral blood. The clonotype was recovered from a woman in her forties or fifties with acute or convalescent COVID-19. The CDR3 sequence: CASSEWTGVDTQYF. CDR3 DNA sequence: TGTGCCAGCAGCGAATGGACAGGGGTAGATACGCAGTATTTT.